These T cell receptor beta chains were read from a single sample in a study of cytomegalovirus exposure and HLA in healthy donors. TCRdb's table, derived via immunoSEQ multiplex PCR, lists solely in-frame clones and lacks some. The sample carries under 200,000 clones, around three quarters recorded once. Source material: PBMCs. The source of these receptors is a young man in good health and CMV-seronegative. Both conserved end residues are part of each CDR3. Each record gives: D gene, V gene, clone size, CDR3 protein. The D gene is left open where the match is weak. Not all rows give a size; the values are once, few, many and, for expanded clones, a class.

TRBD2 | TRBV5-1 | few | CASSLPGLAGERQFF
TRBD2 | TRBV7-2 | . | CASSPWTSGSGELFF
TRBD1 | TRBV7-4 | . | CASSLGIWPDRVVSYNSPLHF
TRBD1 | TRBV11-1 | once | CASSRQGSLYEQYF
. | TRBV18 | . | CASSPRVGGNTEAFF
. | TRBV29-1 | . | CSVTGREYEQYF
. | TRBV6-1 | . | CASSEATGLAGEQFF
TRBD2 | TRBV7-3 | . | CASSSYSGSAYEQYF
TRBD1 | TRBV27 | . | CATQGAKNTEAFF
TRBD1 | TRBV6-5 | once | CASSRGQGYEQYF
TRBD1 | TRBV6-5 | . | CASSLKQGADGYTF
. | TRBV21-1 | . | CASSSGLSGEPYEQYF
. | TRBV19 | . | CASSRALAYEQYF
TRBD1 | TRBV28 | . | CITGTGGGGYTF
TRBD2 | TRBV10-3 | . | CAISEGPGGPHNEQFF
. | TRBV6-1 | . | CASSGRSENSPLHF
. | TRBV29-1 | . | CSTRSGTSSYEQYF
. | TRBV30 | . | CAWSVRGWTYEQYF
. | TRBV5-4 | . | CASSFGTDTQYF
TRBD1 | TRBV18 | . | CASSPHGTGEQYF
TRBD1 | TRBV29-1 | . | CSVRQGQETQYF
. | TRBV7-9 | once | CSSSLGGSPLHF
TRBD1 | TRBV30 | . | CAWSGPDRGLNTEAFF
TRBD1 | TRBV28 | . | CASSVIQGASGYTF
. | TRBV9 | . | CASSRGDSGRYGYTF